Each of the 26 T cell receptor beta chains below was sequenced from the same sample in a study of blood T cell repertoires in COVID-19. The protocol was immunoSEQ multiplex PCR, while the TCRdb copy is restricted to in-frame clones and leaves out a portion. The data show 490,000 or so clones, 75% to 90% seen once. The sequenced sample consisted of PBMCs or T cells enriched from blood (not recorded which). These receptors came from an older woman who had recovered from COVID-19.

This clone was detected a few times. V usage is TRBV5-3 and J usage is TRBJ1-1, with a weak D call TRBD1 (6 bases). TRBV5-3 carries the ORF label, with uncertain function. The length of the CDR3 is 13 residues. V lost 5 bases to trimming and J lost 7 bases, with 15 bases between them. Here the CDR3 reads CARSPDRLVEAFF. For the CDR3, the DNA is TGTGCCAGAAGTCCTGACAGGTTAGTTGAAGCTTTCTTT.

The chain carries TRBV9 and TRBJ1-2, with TRBD1 matching 9 bases. Unmatched junction bases numbered 9, after V lost 3 bases and J lost 3 bases. This CDR3 spans 16 amino acids. Germline CDR1 is SGDLS and CDR2 is YYNGEE. The CDR3 nucleotides are TGTGCCAGCAGCGCGGGACAGGGCCTGACTCACTATGGCTACACCTTC. This gives the protein CASSAGQGLTHYGYTF.

CDR3 bases: TGTGCCAGCAGCACCCGCCCCGGGACAGGGGTTTTTGGCTACACCTTC. Its translation is CASSTRPGTGVFGYTF. The V and J genes are TRBV11-2 and TRBJ1-2; 10 nucleotides agree with TRBD1. V was clipped by 5 bases and J by 7 bases; unmatched bases: 13. CDR3 size: 16 residues. Germline V gene lookup returns CDR1 SGHAT and CDR2 FQNNGV.

CDR3 DNA sequence: TGTGCCAGCAGCAACCGGGACAGGGGGTACGGAAACACCATATATTTT. This gives the protein CASSNRDRGYGNTIYF. This rearrangement joins TRBV13 to TRBJ1-3; 11 bases agree with TRBD1. The germline CDR1 and CDR2 sequences are PRHDT and FYEKMQ (reference sequence). The CDR3 loop spans 16 amino acids. With V trimmed by 5 bases and J by 4 bases, 7 bases remained unmatched.

In nucleotides, the CDR3 is TGTGCCAGCAGCCAGGCTACAGGGGGCGGCTATGGCTACACCTTC. It yields the protein CASSQATGGGYGYTF. The chain employs TRBV3-1 (or the pseudogene TRBV3-2) and TRBJ1-2, with 9 positions matching TRBD1. V was clipped by 3 bases and J by 4 bases; unmatched bases: 6. CDR3 length equals 15 residues. Germline CDR1 and CDR2: LGHDT and YNNKEL (reference sequence).

This chain links TRBV19 with TRBJ2-3; a weak D match, TRBD2 (5 bases). The germline V gene has CDR1 LNHDA and CDR2 SQIVND (reference sequence). The CDR3 runs to 14 residues. Between the trimmed V and J ends, which lost 10 bases and 6 bases, there was a span of 20 bases. CDR3 in DNA: TGTGCCACCCAGAGCGGAACCAACGGGGATACGCAGTATTTT. Its translation is CATQSGTNGDTQYF.

V gene TRBV10-3 combines with J gene TRBJ1-2; 10 nucleotides match TRBD1. The V segment lost 0 bases and the J segment 8 bases; nucleotides outside the gene matches: 6. Germline CDR1 is ENHRY and CDR2 is SYGVKD. The CDR3 consists of 15 residues. The CDR3 here is CAISESIGTGDGYTF. CDR3 bases: TGTGCCATCAGTGAGTCGATCGGGACAGGGGACGGCTACACCTTC.

CDR3 DNA sequence: TGTGCCAGCAAACCCAGCGCAACTAATGAAAAACTGTTTTTT. Its translation: CASKPSATNEKLFF. The V call is TRBV6-5, the J call TRBJ1-4; D gene unclear. Germline V gene sequence: CDR1 MNHEY, CDR2 SVGAGI. V was shortened by 7 bases and J by 0 bases, with 9 bases between the two germline ends. The CDR3 consists of 14 residues.

The gene calls are TRBV10-3 and TRBJ2-1, with D tentatively TRBD2 (6 bases). V shed 4 bases and J shed 8 bases, with 18 bases lying between them. Per germline, CDR1 ENHRY and CDR2 SYGVKD. The CDR3 is 15 residues long. CDR3 sequence reads: CAISALGGGEDEQFF. The CDR3 nucleotides are TGTGCCATCAGTGCCCTTGGGGGAGGAGAAGATGAGCAGTTCTTC.

The V call is TRBV19, the J call TRBJ2-7, with no clear D. The CDR3 loop spans 11 amino acids. The V end lost 8 bases, the J end lost 5 bases, and 10 bases lay between the germline ends. CDR1 and CDR2 from the germline V gene are LNHDA and SQIVND (reference sequence). CDR3 sequence reads: CASEIGNEQYF. The CDR3 DNA follows: TGTGCCAGTGAGATCGGTAACGAGCAGTACTTC.

This chain uses TRBV3-1 (or the pseudogene TRBV3-2) with TRBJ2-3; D may be TRBD2 (6 bases). In germline, CDR1 is LGHDT, CDR2 YNNKEL (reference sequence). This CDR3 comprises 17 residues. The V and J ends lost 0 bases and 2 bases respectively, with 15 bases between them. Here the CDR3 reads CASSQDPSGLNTDTQYF. The CDR3 DNA reads TGTGCCAGCAGCCAAGATCCCAGCGGGTTGAACACAGATACGCAGTATTTT.

The rearrangement uses TRBV4-1 and TRBJ1-5; D is ambiguous. The CDR3 loop spans 14 amino acids. Trimming removed 0 bases at V and 7 bases at J, with 10 bases between. CDR1 is MGHRA and CDR2 is YSYEKL in the germline V gene. Written as DNA, the CDR3 is TGCGCCAGCAGCCAAGAAACGGAGAGGCAGCCCCAGCATTTT. Translation: CASSQETERQPQHF.

The CDR3 DNA reads as TGTGCCAGCAGCCAATCGCGTGAGACCCAGTACTTC. The encoded protein is CASSQSRETQYF. The chain uses TRBV3-1 (or the pseudogene TRBV3-2) and TRBJ2-5; D unclear. The CDR3 consists of 12 residues. The V gene's germline CDR1 is LGHDT and CDR2 YNNKEL (reference sequence). Between the trimmed V and J ends, which lost 2 bases and 5 bases, there was a span of 6 bases.

V usage is TRBV19 and J usage is TRBJ1-6; D gene unclear. The CDR3 extends over 13 amino acids. Trimming removed 1 base from V and 10 bases from J, with 8 bases in between. The germline V gene has CDR1 LNHDA and CDR2 SQIVND (reference sequence). CDR3 DNA sequence: TGTGCCAGTAGTATAGGGGGAGACTCACCCCTCCACTTT. It is translated as CASSIGGDSPLHF.

The DNA for the CDR3 is TGTGCCAGCAGGGGGAAGGGGCCCACAGATACGCAGTATTTT. It yields the protein CASRGKGPTDTQYF. The rearrangement uses TRBV6-5 and TRBJ2-3, with a weak D call TRBD1 (5 bases). Germline CDR1 reads MNHEY; CDR2 reads SVGAGI. V dropped 6 bases and J dropped 2 bases, with 12 bases sitting between them. This CDR3 has 14 amino acids.

This clone has a handful of counts. The rearrangement uses TRBV28 and TRBJ1-1; D is ambiguous. CDR3 length equals 15 residues. Per germline, CDR1 MDHEN and CDR2 SYDVKM. The V gene lost 3 bases and the J gene lost 0 bases, with 11 bases spanning the gap. The DNA for the CDR3 is TGTGCCAGCAGTTTGGAGCAGATTATGAACACTGAAGCTTTCTTT. Protein product: CASSLEQIMNTEAFF.

The sample holds one count of this clone. The chain carries TRBV5-6 and TRBJ2-7; the match to TRBD2 covers 8 bases. The CDR3 runs 15 residues. From germline, CDR1 is SGHDT and CDR2 YYEEEE. After removal of 1 base from V and 5 bases from J, the junction contained 8 bases not matched to a gene. The CDR3 sequence is CASSLLSGGFDEQYF. As DNA, the CDR3 is TGTGCCAGCAGCTTGCTTTCGGGGGGGTTCGACGAGCAGTACTTC.

The V call is TRBV4-2, the J call TRBJ2-1; tentative D call: TRBD1 (6 bases). V was trimmed by 3 bases and J by 4 bases, leaving 16 bases between them. The CDR3 is made up of 16 amino acids. Germline V gene sequence: CDR1 LGHNA, CDR2 YNFKEQ. The CDR3 sequence: CASSQFSLGGYNEQFF. The CDR3, as DNA: TGTGCCAGCAGCCAGTTCAGCCTAGGGGGTTACAATGAGCAGTTCTTC.

The chain recombines TRBV6-4 with TRBJ2-7; maybe TRBD2 (6 bases). Trimming took off 6 bases at V and 0 bases at J, with 12 bases between the two ends. CDR1 and CDR2 from the germline V gene are MRHNA and SNTAGT. The CDR3 is 14 amino acids. Here the CDR3 DNA reads TGTGCCAGCAGCAGACGGGGGATCTCCTACGAGCAGTACGTC. Its translation: CASSRRGISYEQYV.

The chain is built from TRBV27 and TRBJ2-3, with 10 positions matching TRBD2. CDR3 length: 15 residues. Germline values: CDR1 MNHEY, CDR2 SMNVEV (reference sequence). The trim removed 6 bases at V and 2 bases at J, leaving 5 bases unmatched. The CDR3: CASRFLAGVTDTQYF. The CDR3 DNA reads TGTGCCAGCAGATTCCTAGCGGGGGTCACAGATACGCAGTATTTT.

This clone appeared a single time. The genes are TRBV6-5 and TRBJ2-5; D might be TRBD2 (6 bases). Germline CDR1 is MNHEY and CDR2 is SVGAGI. Between the trimmed V and J ends, which lost 4 bases and 0 bases, there was a span of 9 bases. The CDR3 length is 14 residues. CDR3 DNA: TGTGCCAGCAGTTCACGGGAGTACCAAGAGACCCAGTACTTC. This gives the protein CASSSREYQETQYF.

The CDR3 DNA is TGTGCCACCAGTGAGTCCAGGGGGGAGCGCAATCAGCCCCAGCATTTT. Translating it yields CATSESRGERNQPQHF. This chain links TRBV24-1 with TRBJ1-5; 7 nucleotides align to TRBD1. CDR3 length: 16 residues. V shed 4 bases, J shed 2 bases, and the junction held 7 bases outside the gene matches. Germline V lookup: CDR1 KGHDR, CDR2 SFDVKD.

The CDR3 here is CAWSHLNTEAFF. In nucleotides, the CDR3 is TGTGCCTGGAGTCACTTGAACACTGAAGCTTTCTTT. The chain joins TRBV30 to TRBJ1-1; no firm D call. The germline V and J ends were trimmed by 2 bases and 0 bases, with 4 bases remaining between them. Per germline, CDR1 GTSNPN and CDR2 SVGIG (reference sequence). The CDR3 covers 12 residues.

The V call is TRBV5-4, the J call TRBJ1-2; D unresolved. The CDR3 spans 14 residues. The V gene lost 1 base and the J gene lost 4 bases, with 11 bases spanning the gap. The germline V gene encodes CDR1 SGHNT and CDR2 YYREEE (reference sequence). CDR3 DNA: TGTGCCAGCAGCTTGCCCTTATTTTCCTATGGCTACACCTTC. Translating gives CASSLPLFSYGYTF.

J is TRBJ2-3 and V is TRBV24-1, with 16 bases fitting TRBD2. The CDR3 has 17 amino acids. The germline V gene has CDR1 KGHDR and CDR2 SFDVKD. Losses at the gene ends were 9 bases for V and 3 bases for J; bases not matched to a gene: 8. CDR3 sequence (DNA): TGTGCCACCTCGGGACTAGCGGGGGGGCCTGGGACAGATACGCAGTATTTT. Translated: CATSGLAGGPGTDTQYF.

This clone was observed a few times. The DNA for the CDR3 is TGTGCCACCAGTGATCCTACGACAAGGAATAGCAATCAGCCCCAGCATTTT. It encodes CATSDPTTRNSNQPQHF. This chain uses TRBV24-1 with TRBJ1-5; D call uncertain. Trimming stripped 3 bases from V and 0 bases from J, with 14 bases between. This CDR3 is built from 17 residues. The germline CDR1 and CDR2 sequences are KGHDR and SFDVKD.